This entry lists 20 T cell receptor beta chains sequenced from one sample in a study of regulatory T cells in long-lasting Graves disease. Both iRepertoire HTBI primers and Arm-PCR of CDR3 regions were used to build the TCR beta libraries. TCRdb re-called the multiplex PCR reads through MiXCR, storing one row per CDR3 protein. The table lists a few hundred thousand distinct CDR3 sequences, 20% to 30% of them singletons. This sample's time point: persistent/refractory GD, antithyroid drugs over 5 years with positive TRAb. The TCR library used RNA extracted from PBMCs. This sample comprised peripheral blood mononuclear cells (PBMCs), obtained when the disease was refractory, from a patient treated with antithyroid drugs. The receptors were sampled from a female donor with Graves disease.

Concerning this clonotype: A single base separates this from a much larger clone, so it may be a read error. The chain uses TRBV20-1 and TRBJ1-2; the match to TRBD1 covers 7 bases. Germline CDR1 is DFQATT and CDR2 is SNEGSKA (reference sequence). This CDR3 has 11 amino acids. CDR3 in DNA: TGCAGTGCCCGAGGACAGGATGGCTGCACCTTC. Amino acids: CSARGQDGCTF.

This clonotype occurred many times. This rearrangement joins TRBV28 to TRBJ1-2, with D perhaps matching TRBD1 (5 bases). The V gene's germline CDR1 is MDHEN and CDR2 SYDVKM. The CDR3 runs to 15 residues. With 6 bases removed from V and 4 bases from J, the gap between germline ends came to 18 bases. The CDR3 loop is CASSLGSKGVYGYTF. Here the CDR3 DNA reads TGTGCCAGCAGCCTCGGGTCGAAAGGGGTCTATGGCTACACCTTC.

Of note for this clonotype: Given a much more abundant clone one base away, this may be a read error. The V and J genes are TRBV15 and TRBJ1-1; TRBD1 agrees at 8 bases. Germline assignment: CDR1 LNHNV and CDR2 YYDKDF (reference sequence). V dropped 1 base and J dropped 3; count of bases not matched to a gene: 7. The CDR3 runs 16 residues. The CDR3 sequence: CATSRGDRGPDTEAFF. CDR3 coding DNA: TGTGCCACCAGCAGAGGCGACAGGGGACCGGACACTGAAGCTTTCTTT. Complete variable domain (other parts from reference TRBV15 and TRBJ1-1): DAMVIQNPRYQVTQFGKPVTLSCSQTLNHNVMYWYQQKSSQAPKLLFHYYDKDFNNEADTPDNFQSRRPNTSFCFLDIRSPGLGDTAMYLCATSRGDRGPDTEAFFGQGTRLTVV.

In this sample, this clonotype turned up a few times. The chain recombines TRBV7-3 with TRBJ2-2; the match to TRBD2 covers 7 bases. Germline V gene lookup returns CDR1 SGHTA and CDR2 FQGTGA. With V trimmed by 2 bases and J by 4 bases, 7 bases remained unmatched. The CDR3 is 16 amino acids. The CDR3 spells CASSLLGGVATGELFF. For the CDR3, the DNA is TGTGCCAGCAGCTTACTGGGGGGGGTAGCCACCGGGGAGCTGTTTTTT.

This clonotype occurred many times. This chain connects TRBV28 to TRBJ2-5; TRBD2 might be the D (6 bases). The CDR3 contains 14 residues. V was clipped by 5 bases and J by 5 bases, with 15 bases between them. CDR1 MDHEN and CDR2 SYDVKM come from the germline V gene. The CDR3 loop reads CASSTEVAGETQYF. The CDR3, as DNA: TGTGCCAGCAGTACAGAGGTCGCGGGGGAGACCCAGTACTTC.

This clonotype was picked up a small number of times. The chain uses TRBV20-1 and TRBJ2-7, with D uncertain. The CDR3 spans 11 residues. V was pared by 5 bases and J by 3 bases, with 8 bases between. In germline, CDR1 is DFQATT, CDR2 SNEGSKA (reference sequence). The CDR3 nucleotides read TGCAGTGCTGGTCCATACTACGAGCAGTACTTC. It translates to CSAGPYYEQYF.

This clonotype was picked up many times. The chain recombines TRBV7-2 with TRBJ1-2; 7 positions match TRBD1. V gave up 2 bases and J gave up 0 bases; unmatched junction bases: 3. Germline V gives CDR1 SGHTA, CDR2 FQGNSA. The CDR3 sequence is 15 residues long. CDR3 sequence reads: CASSLTGQTNYGYTF. In DNA form, the CDR3 reads TGTGCCAGCAGCTTAACGGGACAGACTAACTATGGCTACACCTTC. Complete variable domain (other parts from reference TRBV7-2 and TRBJ1-2): GAGVSQSPSNKVTEKGKDVELRCDPISGHTALYWYRQSLGQGLEFLIYFQGNSAPDKSGLPSDRFSAERTGGSVSTLTIQRTQQEDSAVYLCASSLTGQTNYGYTFGSGTRLTVV.

The chain joins TRBV10-3 to TRBJ1-5, with TRBD1 matching 8 bases. V dropped 8 bases and J dropped 4; count of bases not matched to a gene: 10. The CDR3 extends over 15 amino acids. Per the germline V gene, CDR1 is ENHRY and CDR2 is SYGVKD. The CDR3 nucleotides read TGTGCCATCGGACAGACAGGGGTTTCGAATCAGCCCCAGCATTTT. Translation: CAIGQTGVSNQPQHF.

The gene calls are TRBV7-2 and TRBJ2-1; no clear D gene. The CDR3 sequence is 17 residues long. Germline lookup yields CDR1 SGHTA and CDR2 FQGNSA. V was clipped by 1 base and J by 9 bases, with 22 bases between them. The CDR3 nucleotides read TGTGCCAGCAGCTTAGAGAGGTTCCGCCATAGGGCAGTTGAGCAGTTCTTC. This codes for CASSLERFRHRAVEQFF.

This chain joins TRBV28 and TRBJ2-7; D possibly corresponds to TRBD1 (5 bases). The germline CDR1 and CDR2 sequences are MDHEN and SYDVKM. This CDR3 has 14 amino acids. Deletions cut 6 bases from V and 3 bases from J, with 15 bases between. The CDR3 coding sequence is TGTGCCAGCAGACCTGTTCCAGGGTTCTACGAGCAGTACTTC. Its protein product is CASRPVPGFYEQYF.

The gene calls are TRBV3-1 and TRBJ1-1; no firm D call. The CDR3 has 12 amino acids. Trimming cost V 0 bases and J 3 bases, with 2 bases left between them. Per the germline V gene, CDR1 is LGHDT and CDR2 is YNNKEL (reference sequence). The CDR3 reads CASSQEYTEAFF. CDR3 in DNA: TGTGCCAGCAGCCAAGAATACACTGAAGCTTTCTTT.

At least ten counts were recorded for this clonotype. The chain recombines TRBV12-3 or TRBV12-4 with TRBJ1-5; 7 bases align to TRBD1. This CDR3 is built from 15 residues. After removal of 5 bases from V and 7 bases from J, the junction contained 11 bases not matched to a gene. CDR3 residues: CASSIRQGAIQPQHF. The CDR3 DNA reads as TGTGCCAGCAGTATAAGACAGGGCGCGATACAGCCCCAGCATTTT.

The V gene is TRBV3-2, the J gene TRBJ2-5; TRBD2 is taken as the D call from the table, unchecked against the DNA. TRBV3-2 is a known pseudogene. The CDR3 is 14 amino acids. This CDR3 reads CASSQTAGEETQYF. The CDR3, as DNA: TGTGCCAGCAGCCAGACAGCGGGAGAGGAGACCCAGTACTTC.

This clonotype was detected a few times. The V call is TRBV6-2 or TRBV6-3, the J call TRBJ1-1; D is uncertain. The CDR3 is 15 amino acids. Germline loops: CDR1 MNHEY, CDR2 SVGEGT. V dropped 0 bases and J dropped 1 base, with 9 bases sitting between them. CDR3: CASSYSARKNTEAFF. The CDR3 DNA reads as TGTGCCAGCAGTTACTCGGCCAGGAAGAACACTGAAGCTTTCTTT.

The J gene is TRBJ2-1, the V gene TRBV7-3, with D possibly matching TRBD2 (6 bases). CDR1 is SGHTA and CDR2 is FQGTGA in the germline V gene. With 2 bases removed from V and 2 bases from J, the gap between germline ends came to 10 bases. The CDR3 contains 15 residues. The CDR3 DNA reads TGTGCCAGCAGCTTAGGGAGGTACCCCTACAATGAGCAGTTCTTC. Translated: CASSLGRYPYNEQFF.

This clonotype was counted ten times or more. V gene TRBV24-1 combines with J gene TRBJ1-1; D call uncertain. Germline V CDR1 and CDR2: KGHDR, SFDVKD. The CDR3 has 13 residues. Trimming stripped 6 bases from V and 0 bases from J, with 7 bases between. CDR3 protein: CATSNTVNTEAFF. Written as DNA, the CDR3 is TGTGCCACCAGTAACACAGTGAACACTGAAGCTTTCTTT.

A few counts support this clonotype. This chain connects TRBV28 to TRBJ1-5; D might be TRBD1 (6 bases). The CDR3 runs to 16 residues. The germline CDR1 and CDR2 sequences are MDHEN and SYDVKM. Trimming cost V 2 bases and J 0 bases, with 11 bases left between them. The CDR3: CASSLEGVNSNQPQHF. In DNA form, the CDR3 reads TGTGCCAGCAGTTTAGAGGGGGTGAATAGCAATCAGCCCCAGCATTTT. The complete variable domain, with remaining parts taken from reference TRBV28 and TRBJ1-5, reads DVKVTQSSRYLVKRTGEKVFLECVQDMDHENMFWYRQDPGLGLRLIYFSYDVKMKEKGDIPEGYSVSREKKERFSLILESASTNQTSMYLCASSLEGVNSNQPQHFGDGTRLSIL.

The rearrangement joins TRBV5-4 to TRBJ1-1; D perhaps matches TRBD1 (5 bases). The CDR3 extends over 14 amino acids. Trimming removed 2 bases from V and 1 base from J, with 9 bases in between. CDR1 is SGHNT, CDR2 YYREEE, per germline (reference sequence). The CDR3 DNA reads as TGTGCCAGCAGCTTAGGGGTAACGAACACTGAAGCTTTCTTT. It yields the protein CASSLGVTNTEAFF.

V gene TRBV28 combines with J gene TRBJ2-7; 10 positions match TRBD1. The CDR3 is made up of 16 amino acids. J lost 9 bases, V lost 3 bases, and 14 bases had no gene match. CDR1 is MDHEN, CDR2 SYDVKM, per germline. The DNA of the CDR3 is TGTGCCAGCAGTTTGGGGACAGGGGTTGGAACTACGGGGCAGTACTTC. Translated, it gives CASSLGTGVGTTGQYF.

This clonotype has more than one count but fewer than ten. This chain joins TRBV5-1 and TRBJ2-5; the D gene is possibly TRBD2 (6 bases). Germline V gives CDR1 SGHRS, CDR2 YFSETQ. V gave up 0 bases and J gave up 1 base, with 16 bases separating them. The CDR3 loop spans 17 amino acids. CDR3 in DNA: TGCGCCAGCAGCTTGGTTTTGCGGGGTGACTTCCAAGAGACCCAGTACTTC. Translation: CASSLVLRGDFQETQYF. The variable domain in full, completed from reference TRBV5-1 and TRBJ2-5, reads KAGVTQTPRYLIKTRGQQVTLSCSPISGHRSVSWYQQTPGQGLQFLFEYFSETQRNKGNFPGRFSGRQFSNSRSEMNVSTLELGDSALYLCASSLVLRGDFQETQYFGPGTRLLVL.